This section outlines one T cell receptor beta chain sequence together with its context. The target antigen is unknown. When replicate PCRs were run on sorted subsets, they used about 200 ng DNA, 28,000 or so T cell genomes. Authors' data handling: ImmunoSEQ output lacked quality scores and full-length reads, limiting matched filtering. Some clones are missing from TCRdb's copy, which holds only in-frame ones; the method was immunoSEQ multiplex PCR. The V and J calls and the clone size are those of that table, but D and trimming were determined from the DNA. The sample consists of 550,000 to 700,000 clones, more than 70% of them appearing once. The data originate from a study of shared clonotypes between healthy human individuals. Study-wide results and caveats: Limitation of the genetic and exposure-history diversity represented came from the few donors.

Specimen: memory CD4+ T cells sorted from blood. Subset here: CD45RA-negative fraction. This clonotype was sampled from a woman under 40 in good health.

The CDR3 coding sequence is TGTGCCAGCAGCTTAGCCGAGGGATTTGACACCGGGGAGCTGTTTTTT. Its translation is CASSLAEGFDTGELFF. The J gene is TRBJ2-2, the V gene TRBV11-1, with a possible D match to TRBD2 (5 bases). There are 16 residues in the CDR3. Germline V lookup: CDR1 SGHAT, CDR2 FQDESV (reference sequence). Trimming removed 0 bases at V and 3 bases at J, with 11 bases between.